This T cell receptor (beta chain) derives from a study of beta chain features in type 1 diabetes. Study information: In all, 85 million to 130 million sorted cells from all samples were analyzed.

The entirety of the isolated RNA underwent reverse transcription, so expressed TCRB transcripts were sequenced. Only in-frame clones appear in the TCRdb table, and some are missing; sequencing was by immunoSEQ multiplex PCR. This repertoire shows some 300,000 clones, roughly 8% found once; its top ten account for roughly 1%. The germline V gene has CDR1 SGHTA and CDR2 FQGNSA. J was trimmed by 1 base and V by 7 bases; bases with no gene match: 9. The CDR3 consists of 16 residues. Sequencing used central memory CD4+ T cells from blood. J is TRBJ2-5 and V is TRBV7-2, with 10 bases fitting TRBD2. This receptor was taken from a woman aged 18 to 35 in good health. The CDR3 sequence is CASNLIAGGAQETQYF. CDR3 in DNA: TGTGCCAGCAACCTTATAGCGGGGGGTGCCCAAGAGACCCAGTACTTC.